This TCR beta chain was found in a study of blood T cell repertoires in COVID-19. The Seattle patients, enrolled during active infection, were followed longitudinally. The repertoire was sequenced with immunoSEQ multiplex PCR; TCRdb's copy has only in-frame clones and lacks some. The sample records under 400,000 clones, about 87% being singletons. Germline loops: CDR1 SGHVS, CDR2 FNYEAQ. Between the trimmed V and J ends, which lost 7 bases and 6 bases, there was a span of 24 bases. CDR3 length: 17 residues. This sequence was found in a woman under 40 with COVID-19, enrolled during active disease. The chain couples TRBV7-6 to TRBJ2-2, with D possibly being TRBD2 (7 bases). Sequencing was performed on peripheral blood. CDR3: CASTPGAGESWAGELFF. The CDR3 region has the DNA TGTGCCAGCACCCCGGGGGCGGGGGAGTCTTGGGCCGGGGAGCTGTTTTTT.